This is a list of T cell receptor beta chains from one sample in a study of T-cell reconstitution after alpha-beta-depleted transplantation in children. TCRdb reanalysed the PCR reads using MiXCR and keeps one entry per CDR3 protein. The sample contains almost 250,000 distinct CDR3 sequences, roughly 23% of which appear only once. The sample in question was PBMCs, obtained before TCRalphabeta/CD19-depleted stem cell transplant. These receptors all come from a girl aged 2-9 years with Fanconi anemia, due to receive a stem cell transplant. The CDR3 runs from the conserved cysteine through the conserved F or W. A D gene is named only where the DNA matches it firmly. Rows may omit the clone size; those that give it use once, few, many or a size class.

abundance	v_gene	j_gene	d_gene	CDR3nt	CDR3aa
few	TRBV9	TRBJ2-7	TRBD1	TGTGCCAGCAGCGTAGCTGGGACAGGGGCCTACGAGCAGTACTTC	CASSVAGTGAYEQYF
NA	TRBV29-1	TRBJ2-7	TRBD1	TGCAGCGTCCGGACAGGGTACGGATACGAGCAGTACTTC	CSVRTGYGYEQYF
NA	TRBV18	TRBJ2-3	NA	TGTGCCAGCTCGTCGTTAGGGCCCCCGACTAGCACAGATACGCAGTATTTT	CASSSLGPPTSTDTQYF
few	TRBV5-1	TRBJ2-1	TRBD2	TGCGCCAGCAGCTTACCAAGCGGGGGGGCCCCTGAGCAGTTCTTC	CASSLPSGGAPEQFF
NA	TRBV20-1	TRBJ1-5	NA	TGCAGTGCTAGAGATCATGTCAGGGGCAATCAGCCCCAGCATTTT	CSARDHVRGNQPQHF
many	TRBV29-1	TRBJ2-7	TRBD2	TGCAGCGTTGCGGGAGGGCCAACCTACGAGCAGTACTTC	CSVAGGPTYEQYF
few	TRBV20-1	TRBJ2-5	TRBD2	TGCAGTGCTTCTAGCGGGGGGGCCCAGGAGACCCAGTACTTC	CSASSGGAQETQYF
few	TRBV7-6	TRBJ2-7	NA	TGTGCCAGCAGCCAAGCACAGGGTTACGAGCAGTACTTC	CASSQAQGYEQYF
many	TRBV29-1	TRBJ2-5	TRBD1	TGCAGCGTGGGGACAGAGACCATAAAAGAGACCCAGTACTTC	CSVGTETIKETQYF
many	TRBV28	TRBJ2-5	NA	TGTGCCAGCAGTTTATTCACTAGGCAAGAGACCCAGTACTTC	CASSLFTRQETQYF
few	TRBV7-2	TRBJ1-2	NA	TGTGCCAGCAGCTCCCGACGGAACAACCTTAACGGCTACACCTTC	CASSSRRNNLNGYTF
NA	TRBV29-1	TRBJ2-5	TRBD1	TGCAGCGTTGATAGGGACAGGGGGACTTTGGAGACCCAGTACTTC	CSVDRDRGTLETQYF
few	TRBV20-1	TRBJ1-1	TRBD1	TGCAGTGCTACAGGGGGTCTGTACACTGAAGCTTTCTTT	CSATGGLYTEAFF
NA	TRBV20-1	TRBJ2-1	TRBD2	TGCAGTGCCCCAGGACTAGCGGGAGACAATGAGCAGTTCTTC	CSAPGLAGDNEQFF
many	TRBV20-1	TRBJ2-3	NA	TGCAGTGCTAGACTGACACCTCGCACAGATACGCAGTATTTT	CSARLTPRTDTQYF
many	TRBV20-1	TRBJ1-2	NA	TGCAGTGCTAGGATGTTTGGACCGGATGGCTACACCTTC	CSARMFGPDGYTF
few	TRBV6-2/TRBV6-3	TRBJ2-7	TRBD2	TGTGCCAGCAGTTACGCCGGACTAGCGGGAGATAAATCCCTCTACGAGCAGTACTTC	CASSYAGLAGDKSLYEQYF
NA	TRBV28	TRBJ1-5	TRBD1	TGTGCCAGCAGTTTATGGATCGGACAGGGGGGAGCTCAGCCCCAGCATTTT	CASSLWIGQGGAQPQHF
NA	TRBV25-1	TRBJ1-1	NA	TGTGCCAGCAGTTACCGGGTCAAAGCTTTCTTT	CASSYRVKAFF
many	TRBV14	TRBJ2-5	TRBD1	TGTGCCAGCAGCCAGGGGACAGAAGAGACCCAGTACTTC	CASSQGTEETQYF
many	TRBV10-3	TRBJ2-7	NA	TGTGCCATCAGTGGGACGGAGACCTACGAGCAGTACTTC	CAISGTETYEQYF
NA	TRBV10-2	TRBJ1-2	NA	TGCGCCAGCAGTGATCGACAGACCAACCCTACCTATGGCTACACCTTC	CASSDRQTNPTYGYTF
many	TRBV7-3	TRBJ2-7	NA	TGTGCCAGCAGCTTATTTCCAGGGGCCTACGAGCAGTACTTC	CASSLFPGAYEQYF
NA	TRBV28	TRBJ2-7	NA	TGTGCCAGCAGTCCCCGGAATGAGCAGTACTTC	CASSPRNEQYF
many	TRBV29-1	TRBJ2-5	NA	TGCAGCGTTGAAGGCGGGCAAGAGACCCAGTACTTC	CSVEGGQETQYF
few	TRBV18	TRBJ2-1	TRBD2	TGTGCCAGCTCACCACTAGCGGGACCATCTCGGGCGACGCAGTTCTTC	CASSPLAGPSRATQFF
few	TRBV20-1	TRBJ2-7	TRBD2	TGCAGTGCCCCGTGGACTAGTGTGTACGAGCAGTACTTC	CSAPWTSVYEQYF
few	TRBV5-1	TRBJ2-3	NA	TGCGCCAGCAGTCGGGGGAGGTCAGATACGCAGTATTTT	CASSRGRSDTQYF
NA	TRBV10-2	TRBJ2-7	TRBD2	TGCGCCAGCAGTCTACTAGCGGCTTCCTACGAGCAGTACTTC	CASSLLAASYEQYF
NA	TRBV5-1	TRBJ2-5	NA	TGCGCCAGCAGTCCTAGCAGCCAAGAGACCCAGTACTTC	CASSPSSQETQYF
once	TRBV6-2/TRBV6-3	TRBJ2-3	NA	TGTGCCAGCAGTTCCCCAGGGGACACAGATACGCAGTATTTT	CASSSPGDTDTQYF
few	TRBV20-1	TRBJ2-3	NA	TGCAGTGCTAGTCGTATCGGTTCGGATACGCAGTATTTT	CSASRIGSDTQYF
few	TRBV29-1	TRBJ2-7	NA	TGCAGCGTTGAAGCCAGGGATCCTAATTACGAGCAGTACTTC	CSVEARDPNYEQYF
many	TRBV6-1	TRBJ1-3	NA	TGTGCCAGCAGTGCGACAGAGAGCTCTGGAAACACCATATATTTT	CASSATESSGNTIYF
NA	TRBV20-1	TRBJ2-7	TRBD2	TGCAGTGCTCCACCTAGCGGGAGCGTCTACGAGCAGTACTTC	CSAPPSGSVYEQYF
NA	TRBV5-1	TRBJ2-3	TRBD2	TGCGCCAGCAGCTTGGAGACTAGCGAAGATACGCAGTATTTT	CASSLETSEDTQYF
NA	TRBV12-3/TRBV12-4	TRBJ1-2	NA	TGTGCCAGCAGTCGGACCAGCTATGGCTACACCTTC	CASSRTSYGYTF
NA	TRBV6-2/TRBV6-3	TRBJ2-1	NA	TGTGCCAGCAGTTACTCAATCCCTGGGGCAGGTCAATACTCCTACAATGAGCAGTTCTTC	CASSYSIPGAGQYSYNEQFF
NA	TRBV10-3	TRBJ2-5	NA	TGTGCCATCAGAGGGCGGGGAGAGACCCAGTACTTC	CAIRGRGETQYF
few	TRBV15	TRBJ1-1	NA	TGTGCCACCAGCAGAGAGCGAATGGGAGCTTTCTTT	CATSRERMGAFF
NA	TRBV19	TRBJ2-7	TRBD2	TGTGCCAGTAGCTGGACTAGCGGAACCTACGAGCAGTACTTC	CASSWTSGTYEQYF
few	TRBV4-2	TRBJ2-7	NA	TGTGCCAGCAGCCAAAAAATGGATCTTAGGGTGGACTACGAGCAGTACTTC	CASSQKMDLRVDYEQYF
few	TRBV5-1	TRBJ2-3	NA	TGCGCCAGCAGCTCCCTTAGCGGATACACAGATACGCAGTATTTT	CASSSLSGYTDTQYF
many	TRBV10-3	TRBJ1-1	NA	TGTGCCATCAGTGAGTCGTGGCAGGTGGGTACTGAAGCTTTCTTT	CAISESWQVGTEAFF
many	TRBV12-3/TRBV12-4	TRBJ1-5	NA	TGTGCCAGCAGTCTGGAGTGGGGGAATAGCAATCAGCCCCAGCATTTT	CASSLEWGNSNQPQHF